This T cell receptor (beta chain) came from a study of glioma-infiltrating T cells after dendritic cell vaccination. Looking at the study overall: Between the early 2000s and the early 2010s, patients got autologous tumor lysate-pulsed dendritic cell vaccines.

The primer mix had 60 V beta and 13 J beta primers. Profiled with immunoSEQ multiplex PCR; TCRdb holds only in-frame clones, not every one. The sample records around 83,000 clones, 85% being singletons. In regard to this clone: Its matching antigen is unknown.

The CDR3 length is 15 residues. V dropped 7 bases and J dropped 0 bases, with 15 bases sitting between them. Per germline, CDR1 MNHNS and CDR2 SASEGT. The study, taken as a whole, reports: No direct clonality-survival link was found; a diverse polyclonal response may matter.

The time point denotes: after dendritic cell vaccination, including at tumor progression/relapse. This material consisted of blood, taken after dendritic cell vaccination. The chain has TRBV6-1 and TRBJ2-5, with D possibly being TRBD2 (6 bases). The clonotype originates from a human donor with glioblastoma. The CDR3: CASTKDPGDQETQYF. The DNA for the CDR3 is TGTGCCAGCACCAAGGATCCGGGGGACCAAGAGACCCAGTACTTC.